Listed here is a single T cell receptor beta chain. What it recognizes is unknown. The sample's time point: week 5, during vaccination. The investigators gave 300 ug of mutant IDH1 20-mer peptide in each vaccine dose, together with topical imiquimod. Germline CDR1 and CDR2: SGHRS and YFSETQ. V lost 4 bases, J lost 8 bases, and 15 bases lay in between. This CDR3 spans 13 amino acids. These data come from a study of a mutant IDH1 vaccine in newly diagnosed glioma. Repertoires were generated with immunoSEQ multiplex PCR, while TCRdb's copy carries only in-frame clones and drops some. Of tens of thousands of clones listed, roughly 90% were seen once; the top ten hold 20%.

The sample here was PBMCs, taken from a glioma patient whose treatment included an IDH1 peptide vaccine. This receptor was obtained from a man aged 18 to 30 with glioma. V gene TRBV5-1 combines with J gene TRBJ1-2; D is uncertain. CDR3 bases: TGCGCCAGCAGCGATCCCCCCGGTGGAGGCTACACCTTC. This gives the protein CASSDPPGGGYTF.